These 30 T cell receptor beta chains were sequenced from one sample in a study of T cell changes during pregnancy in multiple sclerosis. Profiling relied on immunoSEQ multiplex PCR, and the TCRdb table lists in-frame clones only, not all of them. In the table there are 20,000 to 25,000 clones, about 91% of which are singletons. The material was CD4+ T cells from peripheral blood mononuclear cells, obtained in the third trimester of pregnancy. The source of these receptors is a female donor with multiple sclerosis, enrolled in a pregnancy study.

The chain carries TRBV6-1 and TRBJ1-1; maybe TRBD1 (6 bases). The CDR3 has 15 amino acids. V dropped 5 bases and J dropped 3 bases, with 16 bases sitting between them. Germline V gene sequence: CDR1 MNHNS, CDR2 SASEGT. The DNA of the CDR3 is TGTGCCAGCAGTCAAATTTTCGCAGGGGACACTGAAGCTTTCTTT. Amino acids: CASSQIFAGDTEAFF.

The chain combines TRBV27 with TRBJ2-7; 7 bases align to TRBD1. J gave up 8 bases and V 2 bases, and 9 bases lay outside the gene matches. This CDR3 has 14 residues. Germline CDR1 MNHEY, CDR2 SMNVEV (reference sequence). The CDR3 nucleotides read TGTGCCAGCAGTTTAACGGACAGGATAGACAAGCAGTACTTC. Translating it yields CASSLTDRIDKQYF.

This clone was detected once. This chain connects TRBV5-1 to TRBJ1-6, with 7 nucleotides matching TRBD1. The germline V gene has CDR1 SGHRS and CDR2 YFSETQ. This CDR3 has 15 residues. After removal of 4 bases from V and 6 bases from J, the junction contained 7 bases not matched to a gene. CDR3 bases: TGCGCCAGCAGCGCCCAAGGGACAGCTAATTCACCCCTCCACTTT. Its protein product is CASSAQGTANSPLHF.

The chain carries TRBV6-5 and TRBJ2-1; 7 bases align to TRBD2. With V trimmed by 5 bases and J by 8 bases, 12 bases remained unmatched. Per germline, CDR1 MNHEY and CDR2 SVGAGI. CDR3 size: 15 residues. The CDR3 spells CASSRREGGVDEQFF. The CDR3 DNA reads TGTGCCAGCAGTCGGCGCGAGGGAGGGGTAGATGAGCAGTTCTTC.

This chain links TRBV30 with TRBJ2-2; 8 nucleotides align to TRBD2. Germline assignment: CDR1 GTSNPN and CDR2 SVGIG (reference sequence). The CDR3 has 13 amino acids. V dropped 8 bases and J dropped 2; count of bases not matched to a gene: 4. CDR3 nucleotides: TGTGCCCGGGGGGGGGCCAACACCGGGGAGCTGTTTTTT. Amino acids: CARGGANTGELFF.

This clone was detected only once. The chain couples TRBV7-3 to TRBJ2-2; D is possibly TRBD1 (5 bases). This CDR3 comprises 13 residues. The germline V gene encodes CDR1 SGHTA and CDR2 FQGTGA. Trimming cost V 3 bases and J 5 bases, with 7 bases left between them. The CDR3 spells CASSFAGTGELFF. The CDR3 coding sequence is TGTGCCAGCAGCTTTGCAGGGACCGGGGAGCTGTTTTTT.

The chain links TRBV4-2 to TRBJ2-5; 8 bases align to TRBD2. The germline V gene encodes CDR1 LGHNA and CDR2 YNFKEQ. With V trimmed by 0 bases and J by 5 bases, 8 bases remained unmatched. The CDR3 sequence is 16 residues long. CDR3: CASSQERAGDKETQYF. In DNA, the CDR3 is TGTGCCAGCAGCCAAGAGAGAGCGGGGGATAAGGAGACCCAGTACTTC.

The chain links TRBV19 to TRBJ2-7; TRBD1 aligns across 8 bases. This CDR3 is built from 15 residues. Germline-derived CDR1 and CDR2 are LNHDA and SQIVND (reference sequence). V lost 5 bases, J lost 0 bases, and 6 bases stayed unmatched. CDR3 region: CASSPPGQVSYEQYF. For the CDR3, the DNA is TGTGCCAGTAGTCCCCCGGGACAGGTCTCCTACGAGCAGTACTTC.

The CDR3 nucleotides read TGCGCCAGCAGCCAAACAGGTTGGGGAGGGCCCCAGCATTTT. Translation gives CASSQTGWGGPQHF. V is TRBV4-3 and J is TRBJ1-5; weak D call: TRBD1 (5 bases). Germline V lookup: CDR1 LGHNA, CDR2 YSLEER. The CDR3 extends over 14 amino acids. V was cut by 2 bases and J by 9 bases, with 14 bases left in between.

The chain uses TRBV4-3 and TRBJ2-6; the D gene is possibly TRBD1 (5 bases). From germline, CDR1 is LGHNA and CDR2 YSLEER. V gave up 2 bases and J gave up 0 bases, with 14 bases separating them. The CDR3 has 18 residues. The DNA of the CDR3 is TGCGCCAGCAGCCAATTAAGGATGGGGCTCTCTGGGGCCAACGTCCTGACTTTC. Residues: CASSQLRMGLSGANVLTF.

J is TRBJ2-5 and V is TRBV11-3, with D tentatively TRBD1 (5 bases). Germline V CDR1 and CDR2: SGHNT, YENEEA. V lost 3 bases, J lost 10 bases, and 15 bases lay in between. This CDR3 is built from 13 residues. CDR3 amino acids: CASSLGPALDQYF. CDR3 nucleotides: TGTGCCAGCAGCTTGGGGCCCGCCTTGGACCAGTACTTC.

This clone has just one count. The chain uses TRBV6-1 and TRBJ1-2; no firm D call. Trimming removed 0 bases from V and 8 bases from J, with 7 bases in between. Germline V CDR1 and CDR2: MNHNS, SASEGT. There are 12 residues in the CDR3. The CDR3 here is CASSEALEGYTF. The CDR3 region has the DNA TGTGCCAGCAGTGAAGCGTTAGAGGGCTACACCTTC.

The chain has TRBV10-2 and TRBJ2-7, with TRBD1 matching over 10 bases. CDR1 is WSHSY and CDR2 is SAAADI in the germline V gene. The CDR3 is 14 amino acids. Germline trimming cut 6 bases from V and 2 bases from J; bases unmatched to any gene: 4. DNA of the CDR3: TGCGCCAGCAGACCGGGACAGGGGACCTACGAGCAGTACTTC. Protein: CASRPGQGTYEQYF.

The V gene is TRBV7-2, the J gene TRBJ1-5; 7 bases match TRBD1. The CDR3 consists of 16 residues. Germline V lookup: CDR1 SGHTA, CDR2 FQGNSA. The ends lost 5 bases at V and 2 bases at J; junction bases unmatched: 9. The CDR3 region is CASSSGRGRGNQPQHF. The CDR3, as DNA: TGTGCCAGCAGCAGCGGGAGGGGGCGCGGCAATCAGCCCCAGCATTTT.

CDR3 bases: TGTGCCAGCAGCGCTACAAGGACATTTTCTGGGGCCAACGTCCTGACTTTC. Translated: CASSATRTFSGANVLTF. The chain is built from TRBV7-9 and TRBJ2-6; tentatively, D is TRBD1 (5 bases). V dropped 5 bases and J dropped 1 base, with 15 bases sitting between them. Germline lookup yields CDR1 SEHNR and CDR2 FQNEAQ (reference sequence). The CDR3 has 17 amino acids.

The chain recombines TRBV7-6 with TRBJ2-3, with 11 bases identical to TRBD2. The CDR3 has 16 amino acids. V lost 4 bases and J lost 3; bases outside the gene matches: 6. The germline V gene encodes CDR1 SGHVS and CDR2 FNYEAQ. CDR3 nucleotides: TGTGCCAGCAGCTCCGCGCTAGCGGGGGGTACAGATACGCAGTATTTT. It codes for CASSSALAGGTDTQYF. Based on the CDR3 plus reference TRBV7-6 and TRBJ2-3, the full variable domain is GAGVSQSPRYKVTKRGQDVALRCDPISGHVSLYWYRQALGQGPEFLTYFNYEAQQDKSGLPNDRFSAERPEGSISTLTIQRTEQRDSAMYRCASSSALAGGTDTQYFGPGTRLTVL.

CDR3 DNA sequence: TGTGCCAGTAGTATCGGAGCGGGGGGGCCCCCTGAGCAGTTCTTC. As protein: CASSIGAGGPPEQFF. This chain uses TRBV19 with TRBJ2-1; 10 positions agree with TRBD2. The CDR3 is made up of 15 amino acids. Germline CDR1 LNHDA, CDR2 SQIVND (reference sequence). Unmatched junction bases numbered 8, after V lost 3 bases and J lost 9 bases.

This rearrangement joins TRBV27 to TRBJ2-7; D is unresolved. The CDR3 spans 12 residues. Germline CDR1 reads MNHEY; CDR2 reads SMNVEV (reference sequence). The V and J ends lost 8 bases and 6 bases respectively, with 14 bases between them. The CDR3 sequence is CASPSLESEQYF. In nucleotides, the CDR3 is TGTGCCAGCCCTTCCTTAGAATCCGAGCAGTACTTC.

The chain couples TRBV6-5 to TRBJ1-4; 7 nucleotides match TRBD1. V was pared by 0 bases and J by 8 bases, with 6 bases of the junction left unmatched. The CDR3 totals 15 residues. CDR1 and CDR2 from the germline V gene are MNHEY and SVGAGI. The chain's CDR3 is CASSYSGTAIEKLFF. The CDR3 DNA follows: TGTGCCAGCAGTTACTCGGGGACAGCTATCGAAAAACTGTTTTTT.

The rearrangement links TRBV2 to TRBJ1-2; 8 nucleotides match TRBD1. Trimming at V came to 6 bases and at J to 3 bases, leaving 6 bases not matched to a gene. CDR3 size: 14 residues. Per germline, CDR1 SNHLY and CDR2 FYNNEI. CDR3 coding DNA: TGTGCCAGCAGGTCCGAACAGGGGGACTATGGCTACACCTTC. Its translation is CASRSEQGDYGYTF.

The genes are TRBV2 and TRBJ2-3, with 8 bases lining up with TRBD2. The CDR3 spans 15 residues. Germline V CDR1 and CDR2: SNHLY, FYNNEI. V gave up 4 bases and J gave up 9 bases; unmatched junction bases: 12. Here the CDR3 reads CASSAVRGDTATQYF. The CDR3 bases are TGTGCCAGCAGTGCGGTGCGGGGGGACACGGCCACGCAGTATTTT. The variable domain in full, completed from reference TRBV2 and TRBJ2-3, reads EPEVTQTPSHQVTQMGQEVILRCVPISNHLYFYWYRQILGQKVEFLVSFYNNEISEKSEIFDDQFSVERPDGSNFTLKIRSTKLEDSAMYFCASSAVRGDTATQYFGPGTRLTVL.

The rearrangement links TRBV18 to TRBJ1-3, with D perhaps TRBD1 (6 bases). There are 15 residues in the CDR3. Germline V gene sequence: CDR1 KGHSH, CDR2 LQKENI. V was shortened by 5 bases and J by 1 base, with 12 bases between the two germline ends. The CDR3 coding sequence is TGTGCCAGCTCAATTGGGGGCCGTTCTGGAAACACCATATATTTT. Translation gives CASSIGGRSGNTIYF. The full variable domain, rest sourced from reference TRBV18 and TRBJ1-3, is NAGVMQNPRHLVRRRGQEARLRCSPMKGHSHVYWYRQLPEEGLKFMVYLQKENIIDESGMPKERFSAEFPKEGPSILRIQQVVRGDSAAYFCASSIGGRSGNTIYFGEGSWLTVV.

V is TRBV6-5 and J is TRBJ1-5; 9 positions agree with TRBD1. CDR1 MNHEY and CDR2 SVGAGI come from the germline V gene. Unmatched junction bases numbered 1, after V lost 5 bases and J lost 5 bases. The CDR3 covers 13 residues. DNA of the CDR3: TGTGCCAGCAGTCGACAGGGGGATCAGCCCCAGCATTTT. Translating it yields CASSRQGDQPQHF.

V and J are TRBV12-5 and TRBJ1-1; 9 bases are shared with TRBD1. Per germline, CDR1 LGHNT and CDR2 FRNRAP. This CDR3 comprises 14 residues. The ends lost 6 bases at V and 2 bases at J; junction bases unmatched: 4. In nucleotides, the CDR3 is TGTGCTAGTGGCACAGGGGGCCCCAACACTGAAGCTTTCTTT. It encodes CASGTGGPNTEAFF. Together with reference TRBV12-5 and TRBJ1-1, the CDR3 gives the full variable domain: DARVTQTPRHKVTEMGQEVTMRCQPILGHNTVFWYRQTMMQGLELLAYFRNRAPLDDSGMPKDRFSAEMPDATLATLKIQPSEPRDSAVYFCASGTGGPNTEAFFGQGTRLTVV.

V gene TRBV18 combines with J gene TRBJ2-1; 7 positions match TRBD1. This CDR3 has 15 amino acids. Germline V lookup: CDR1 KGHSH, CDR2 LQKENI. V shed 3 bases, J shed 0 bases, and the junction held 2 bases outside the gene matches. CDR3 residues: CASSPDRSSYNEQFF. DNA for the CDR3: TGTGCCAGCTCACCGGACAGGAGCTCCTACAATGAGCAGTTCTTC.

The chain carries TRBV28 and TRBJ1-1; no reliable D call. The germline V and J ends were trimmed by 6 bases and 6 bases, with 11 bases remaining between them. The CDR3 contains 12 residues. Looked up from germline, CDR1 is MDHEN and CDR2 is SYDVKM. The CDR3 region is CASRDLVAEAFF. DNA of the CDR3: TGTGCCAGCAGAGACTTGGTCGCTGAAGCTTTCTTT.

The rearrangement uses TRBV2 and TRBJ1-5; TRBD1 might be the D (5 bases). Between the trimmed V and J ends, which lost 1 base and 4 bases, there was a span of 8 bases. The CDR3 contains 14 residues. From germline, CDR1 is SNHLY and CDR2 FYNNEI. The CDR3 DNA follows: TGTGCCAGCAGTGAAGTGACAGTTAATCAGCCCCAGCATTTT. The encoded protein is CASSEVTVNQPQHF.

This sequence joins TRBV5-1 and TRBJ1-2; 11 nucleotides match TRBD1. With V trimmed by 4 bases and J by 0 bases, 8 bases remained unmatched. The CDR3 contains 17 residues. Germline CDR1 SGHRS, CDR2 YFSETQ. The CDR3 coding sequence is TGCGCCAGCAGCCTAGGACAGGGGGCGTCAGCTAACTATGGCTACACCTTC. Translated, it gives CASSLGQGASANYGYTF.

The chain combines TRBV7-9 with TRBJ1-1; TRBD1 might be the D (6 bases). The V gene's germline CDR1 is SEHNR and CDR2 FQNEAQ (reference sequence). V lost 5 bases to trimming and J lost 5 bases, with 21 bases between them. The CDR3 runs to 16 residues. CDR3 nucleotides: TGTGCCAGCAGCCCTAAAGTTGGACAGCTCGTAACTGAAGCTTTCTTT. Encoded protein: CASSPKVGQLVTEAFF.

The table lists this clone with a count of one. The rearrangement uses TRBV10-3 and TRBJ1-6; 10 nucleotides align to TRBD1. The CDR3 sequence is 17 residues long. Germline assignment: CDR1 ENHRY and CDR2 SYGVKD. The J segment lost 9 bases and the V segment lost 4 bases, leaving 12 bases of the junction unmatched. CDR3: CAISGTIGGTGASPLHF. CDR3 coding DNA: TGTGCCATCAGTGGGACAATCGGAGGGACAGGGGCTTCACCCCTCCACTTT.